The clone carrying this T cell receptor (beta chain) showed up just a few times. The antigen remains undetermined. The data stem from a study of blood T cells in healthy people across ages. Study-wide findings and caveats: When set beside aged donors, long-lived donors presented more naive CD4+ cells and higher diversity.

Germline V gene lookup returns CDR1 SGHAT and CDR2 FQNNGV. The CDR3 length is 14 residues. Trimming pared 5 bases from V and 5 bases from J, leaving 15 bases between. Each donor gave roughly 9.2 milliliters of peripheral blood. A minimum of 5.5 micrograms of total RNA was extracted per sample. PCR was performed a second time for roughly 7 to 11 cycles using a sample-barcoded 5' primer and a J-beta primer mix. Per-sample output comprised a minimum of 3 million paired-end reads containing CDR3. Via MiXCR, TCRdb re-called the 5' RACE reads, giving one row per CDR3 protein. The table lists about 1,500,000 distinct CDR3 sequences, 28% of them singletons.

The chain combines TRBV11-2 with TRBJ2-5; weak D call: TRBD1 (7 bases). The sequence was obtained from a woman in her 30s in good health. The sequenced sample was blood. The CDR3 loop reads CASSRRPGGETQYF. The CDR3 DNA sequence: TGTGCCAGCAGCCGCCGTCCAGGGGGGGAGACCCAGTACTTC.